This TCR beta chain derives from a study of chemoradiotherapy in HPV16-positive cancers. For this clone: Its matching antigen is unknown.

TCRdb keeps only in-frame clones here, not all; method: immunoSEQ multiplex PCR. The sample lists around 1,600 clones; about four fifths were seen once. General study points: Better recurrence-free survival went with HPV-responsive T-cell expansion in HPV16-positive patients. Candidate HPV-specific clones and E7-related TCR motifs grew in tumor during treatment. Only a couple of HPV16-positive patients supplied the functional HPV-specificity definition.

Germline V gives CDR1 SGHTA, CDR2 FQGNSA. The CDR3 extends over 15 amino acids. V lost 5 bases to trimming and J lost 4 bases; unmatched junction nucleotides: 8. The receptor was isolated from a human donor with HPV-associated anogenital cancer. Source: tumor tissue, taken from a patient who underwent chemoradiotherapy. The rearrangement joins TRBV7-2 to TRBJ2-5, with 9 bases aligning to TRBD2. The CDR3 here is CASSTGTSWRETQYF. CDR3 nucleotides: TGTGCCAGCAGCACCGGGACTAGCTGGCGAGAGACCCAGTACTTC.